Below, one T cell receptor beta chain is given with its context. Time point in this sample: persistent/refractory GD, antithyroid drugs over 5 years with positive TRAb. PBMCs were the source of the RNA used for TCR sequencing. The data derive from a study of regulatory T cells in long-lasting Graves disease. Germline V gene sequence: CDR1 MGHRA, CDR2 YSYEKL. CDR3 size: 18 residues. Trimming removed 4 bases from V and 5 bases from J; junction bases left unmatched: 12. iRepertoire HTBI primers and Arm-PCR of CDR3 regions built TCR beta libraries. TCRdb re-derived calls from the multiplex PCR reads in MiXCR, one entry per CDR3 protein. The sample carries 350,000 to 450,000 distinct CDR3 sequences, about 23% recorded once.

The chain joins TRBV4-1 to TRBJ2-5; TRBD2 matches 14 bases. The clonotype was recovered from a woman aged 35 to 49 with Graves disease. Sequenced here: peripheral blood mononuclear cells (PBMCs), sampled when the disease was refractory, from a patient treated with antithyroid drugs. This CDR3 is CASSPTVPGLAGVETQYF. CDR3 coding DNA: TGCGCCAGCAGCCCCACTGTCCCGGGACTAGCGGGAGTGGAGACCCAGTACTTC.